Shown below are 6 T cell receptor beta chains from a single sample sequenced in a study of OX40 agonist ivuxolimab in advanced cancers. TCRdb's copy holds only in-frame clones and misses some; the assay was immunoSEQ multiplex PCR. There are around 21,000 clones in the sample; roughly 80% occur only once, and approximately 31% lies in the top ten. The specimen was CD4+ or CD8+ T cells sorted from blood, collected in a trial of the OX40 agonist ivuxolimab. All receptors derive from an adult with an advanced solid tumor such as melanoma, head and neck, liver or kidney cancer.

In its sample, this clone is medium-sized. The J gene is TRBJ2-7, the V gene TRBV28, with D perhaps matching TRBD2 (5 bases). The CDR3 sequence is 12 residues long. Between the trimmed V and J ends, which lost 7 bases and 6 bases, there was a span of 13 bases. Germline V gives CDR1 MDHEN, CDR2 SYDVKM. The CDR3 sequence is CASTYPSGEQYF. The DNA for the CDR3 is TGTGCCAGCACCTATCCGAGCGGCGAGCAGTACTTC.

This rearrangement joins TRBV5-1 to TRBJ1-5; the D gene is possibly TRBD1 (5 bases). The CDR3 contains 18 residues. V lost 4 bases and J 3 bases, leaving 23 bases between the germline ends. Germline assignment: CDR1 SGHRS and CDR2 YFSETQ. CDR3 protein: CASSPETTVPIFNQPQHF. The DNA for the CDR3 is TGCGCCAGCAGCCCTGAAACGACAGTCCCCATCTTCAATCAGCCCCAGCATTTT.

The chain uses TRBV5-4 and TRBJ1-1, with 9 bases identical to TRBD1. CDR1 and CDR2 from the germline V gene are SGHNT and YYREEE (reference sequence). The CDR3 length is 15 residues. The ends lost 4 bases at V and 2 bases at J; junction bases unmatched: 6. The CDR3 coding sequence is TGTGCCAGCAGCGGCTGGGGACAGGGTAACACTGAAGCTTTCTTT. Residues: CASSGWGQGNTEAFF.

The chain employs TRBV11-3 and TRBJ2-5; a possible D gene is TRBD1 (5 bases). CDR3 size: 14 residues. In germline, CDR1 is SGHNT, CDR2 YENEEA. V shed 5 bases and J shed 5 bases, with 15 bases lying between them. CDR3 residues: CASSPRTSEETQYF. For the CDR3, the DNA is TGTGCCAGCAGCCCCCGGACATCTGAGGAGACCCAGTACTTC.

The V call is TRBV5-1, the J call TRBJ2-1, with TRBD2 matching over 10 bases. The junction had 3 bases not matched to a gene; V was cut back by 1 base and J by 5 bases. The CDR3 consists of 15 residues. The germline CDR1 and CDR2 sequences are SGHRS and YFSETQ. DNA of the CDR3: TGCGCCAGCAGCTTGAGCGGGAGGGCCCACAATGAGCAGTTCTTC. This translates into CASSLSGRAHNEQFF.

V gene TRBV11-2 combines with J gene TRBJ2-7; the D gene is possibly TRBD2 (7 bases). The length of the CDR3 is 15 residues. Trimming cost V 0 bases and J 4 bases, with 13 bases left between them. Germline loops: CDR1 SGHAT, CDR2 FQNNGV. CDR3 in DNA: TGTGCCAGCAGCTTAGATACGGGGGGCAGATACGAGCAGTACTTC. It encodes CASSLDTGGRYEQYF. Variable domain in full (rest from reference TRBV11-2 and TRBJ2-7): EAGVAQSPRYKIIEKRQSVAFWCNPISGHATLYWYQQILGQGPKLLIQFQNNGVVDDSQLPKDRFSAERLKGVDSTLKIQPAKLEDSAVYLCASSLDTGGRYEQYFGPGTRLTVT.